The 26 T cell receptor beta chains presented below share a single source sample, sequenced in a study of siplizumab effects on memory and regulatory T cells. Produced via immunoSEQ multiplex PCR; TCRdb's table is partial and in-frame only. In the table there are some 81,000 clones, about 95% of which are singletons. What was sequenced was CD8+ T cells sorted from blood. The receptors were gathered from a human donor in good health.

This clone has just one count. The chain joins TRBV19 to TRBJ2-1, with 12 bases matching TRBD2. This CDR3 is built from 15 residues. Germline assignment: CDR1 LNHDA and CDR2 SQIVND (reference sequence). Germline trimming cut 7 bases from V and 6 bases from J; bases unmatched to any gene: 7. The CDR3 DNA is TGTGCCAGTAACACACTAGCGGGAGGACCCAATGAGCAGTTCTTC. Translated, it gives CASNTLAGGPNEQFF. Together with reference TRBV19 and TRBJ2-1, the CDR3 gives the full variable domain: DGGITQSPKYLFRKEGQNVTLSCEQNLNHDAMYWYRQDPGQGLRLIYYSQIVNDFQKGDIAEGYSVSREKKESFPLTVTSAQKNPTAFYLCASNTLAGGPNEQFFGPGTRLTVL.

The J gene is TRBJ1-1, the V gene TRBV11-2; TRBD1 matches 10 bases. V dropped 6 bases and J dropped 4; count of bases not matched to a gene: 5. This CDR3 contains 14 residues. Germline V gene sequence: CDR1 SGHAT, CDR2 FQNNGV. The CDR3 nucleotides read TGTGCCAGCAGGCGGACAGGGGGTATCACTGAAGCTTTCTTT. It specifies CASRRTGGITEAFF.

The V and J genes are TRBV2 and TRBJ2-7; possibly TRBD1 or TRBD2 for D (5 bases each). Germline loops: CDR1 SNHLY, CDR2 FYNNEI. The CDR3 length is 14 residues. V shed 7 bases and J shed 1 base, with 14 bases lying between them. CDR3 DNA: TGTGCCAGCATATGGGACCTAATGTCCTACGAGCAGTACTTC. Translated: CASIWDLMSYEQYF.

This chain connects TRBV5-8 to TRBJ2-7; D is undetermined. Germline V gene lookup returns CDR1 SGHTS and CDR2 YDEGEE. The CDR3 has 14 residues. The V end lost 0 bases, the J end lost 0 bases, and 7 bases lay between the germline ends. The CDR3, as DNA: TGTGCCAGCAGCTTGGTGTTGGCCTCCTACGAGCAGTACTTC. Amino acid sequence: CASSLVLASYEQYF.

This clone was found a few times. The J gene is TRBJ1-1, the V gene TRBV6-5; D possibly corresponds to TRBD1 (5 bases). This CDR3 region has 11 residues. V shed 6 bases and J shed 11 bases, with 13 bases lying between them. Germline CDR1 reads MNHEY; CDR2 reads SVGAGI. Here the CDR3 reads CASSSGRVAFF. CDR3 sequence (DNA): TGTGCCAGCAGCTCAGGGAGAGTGGCTTTCTTT.

J is TRBJ1-3 and V is TRBV19; no reliable D call. The germline V gene encodes CDR1 LNHDA and CDR2 SQIVND (reference sequence). CDR3 length: 13 residues. V shed 4 bases and J shed 4 bases, with 8 bases lying between them. CDR3 DNA: TGTGCCAGTAGTAACCCCAGAGGAAACACCATATATTTT. Protein: CASSNPRGNTIYF.

Only one count was recorded for this clone. The chain carries TRBV19 and TRBJ2-7; D is undetermined. The V gene lost 5 bases and the J gene lost 1 base, with 12 bases spanning the gap. Germline V gives CDR1 LNHDA, CDR2 SQIVND (reference sequence). CDR3 length equals 14 residues. In DNA form, the CDR3 reads TGTGCCAGTAGTGCTGGCTCATATTCCTACGAGCAGTACTTC. It encodes CASSAGSYSYEQYF.

The V and J genes are TRBV13 and TRBJ2-3; a possible D gene is TRBD2 (6 bases). V lost 6 bases and J 4 bases, leaving 11 bases between the germline ends. Germline-derived CDR1 and CDR2 are PRHDT and FYEKMQ (reference sequence). The CDR3 length is 13 residues. In DNA, the CDR3 is TGTGCCAGCAGTACGCCGGGGGCAGATACGCAGTATTTT. Residues: CASSTPGADTQYF.

The rearrangement joins TRBV4-2 to TRBJ1-4; TRBD1 aligns across 9 bases. Germline V CDR1 and CDR2: LGHNA, YNFKEQ. Trimming removed 5 bases from V and 3 bases from J; junction bases left unmatched: 1. CDR3 size: 14 residues. CDR3 coding DNA: TGTGCCAGCAGCAGGACAGGGGCTAATGAAAAACTGTTTTTT. Its translation is CASSRTGANEKLFF.

The chain uses TRBV20-1 and TRBJ1-1; D gene ambiguous. With 5 bases removed from V and 13 bases from J, the gap between germline ends came to 17 bases. This CDR3 has 11 amino acids. Germline V gives CDR1 DFQATT, CDR2 SNEGSKA (reference sequence). CDR3 residues: CSALDGPTDFF. The CDR3 DNA follows: TGCAGTGCTTTGGATGGACCGACGGATTTCTTT.

J is TRBJ2-7 and V is TRBV14, with 8 positions matching TRBD2. J was trimmed by 1 base and V by 3 bases; bases with no gene match: 8. The germline CDR1 and CDR2 sequences are SGHDN and FVKESK. This CDR3 contains 16 residues. This CDR3 reads CASSHLAGTSSYEQYF. The CDR3 region has the DNA TGTGCCAGCAGCCACCTGGCAGGGACTAGTTCCTACGAGCAGTACTTC.

The chain combines TRBV28 with TRBJ2-1; TRBD2 agrees at 8 bases. With V trimmed by 7 bases and J by 10 bases, 15 bases remained unmatched. Per germline, CDR1 MDHEN and CDR2 SYDVKM. The CDR3 totals 15 residues. The CDR3 region is CASTVLAGLGGEQFF. The CDR3 nucleotides read TGTGCCAGCACCGTTCTAGCGGGCCTTGGGGGGGAGCAGTTCTTC. The full variable domain, with the rest looked up from reference TRBV28 and TRBJ2-1, is DVKVTQSSRYLVKRTGEKVFLECVQDMDHENMFWYRQDPGLGLRLIYFSYDVKMKEKGDIPEGYSVSREKKERFSLILESASTNQTSMYLCASTVLAGLGGEQFFGPGTRLTVL.

The V call is TRBV5-1, the J call TRBJ2-1, with a possible D match to TRBD1 (5 bases). CDR1 is SGHRS, CDR2 YFSETQ, per germline. The V and J ends lost 4 bases and 2 bases respectively, with 13 bases between them. This CDR3 is 15 amino acids long. The CDR3 bases are TGCGCCAGCAGCCCCGCCTCAGGGCCCTACAATGAGCAGTTCTTC. Residues: CASSPASGPYNEQFF.

The chain carries TRBV9 and TRBJ2-7, with 9 bases that match TRBD2. The V gene's germline CDR1 is SGDLS and CDR2 YYNGEE. CDR3 length: 14 amino acids. The V gene end was trimmed by 0 bases and the J gene end by 3 bases; junction bases not matched to a gene: 1. The CDR3 reads CASSVGLADYEQYF. CDR3 DNA: TGTGCCAGCAGCGTAGGACTAGCGGACTACGAGCAGTACTTC.

This chain uses TRBV2 with TRBJ1-4; D may be TRBD1 (5 bases). Trimming shortened V by 0 bases and J by 6 bases, and 20 bases separated the two germline ends. The CDR3 is made up of 18 amino acids. Germline V CDR1 and CDR2: SNHLY, FYNNEI. CDR3 residues: CASSEALVVQGIHEKLFF. The DNA of the CDR3 is TGTGCCAGCAGTGAAGCGCTTGTAGTTCAGGGTATTCATGAAAAACTGTTTTTT.

The chain uses TRBV5-5 and TRBJ2-3; D may be TRBD1 or TRBD2 (5 bases each). This CDR3 contains 15 residues. Germline V lookup: CDR1 SGHKS, CDR2 YYEKEE (reference sequence). The V and J ends lost 0 bases and 4 bases respectively, with 12 bases between them. The CDR3 region is CASSLGGLGADTQYF. The CDR3 DNA is TGTGCCAGCAGCTTGGGTGGGCTGGGGGCAGATACGCAGTATTTT.

The V gene is TRBV4-1, the J gene TRBJ2-1; D gene ambiguous. This CDR3 contains 12 residues. Looked up from germline, CDR1 is MGHRA and CDR2 is YSYEKL. V gave up 4 bases and J gave up 6 bases, with 7 bases separating them. The CDR3 reads CASSRPFNEQFF. CDR3 bases: TGCGCCAGCAGCCGTCCGTTCAATGAGCAGTTCTTC.

This clone showed up just a few times. V and J are TRBV7-3 and TRBJ1-1; D remains unclear. This CDR3 region has 14 residues. Germline values: CDR1 SGHTA, CDR2 FQGTGA. Deletions cut 2 bases from V and 3 bases from J, with 10 bases between. CDR3 sequence reads: CASSLVEGDTEAFF. The CDR3 nucleotides are TGTGCCAGCAGCTTAGTGGAGGGAGACACTGAAGCTTTCTTT.

This clone has a single count. CDR3 in DNA: TGTGCCAGCAGCCAAGAGTGGCAGGGGTCAACCCGGAGCTCCTACGAGCAGTACTTC. This encodes CASSQEWQGSTRSSYEQYF. The chain uses TRBV14 and TRBJ2-7; TRBD1 is a possible D gene (6 bases). Trimming removed 0 bases at V and 0 bases at J, with 21 bases between. The CDR3 loop spans 19 amino acids. Germline V gives CDR1 SGHDN, CDR2 FVKESK.

The chain combines TRBV28 with TRBJ1-1; 7 nucleotides align to TRBD1. The germline V gene encodes CDR1 MDHEN and CDR2 SYDVKM. CDR3 length: 13 amino acids. V lost 8 bases to trimming and J lost 0 bases; unmatched junction nucleotides: 3. The CDR3 loop is CASETGLNTEAFF. In DNA, the CDR3 is TGTGCCAGCGAGACAGGGCTGAACACTGAAGCTTTCTTT.

This clone was found once. The genes are TRBV29-1 and TRBJ2-7, with 11 bases fitting TRBD1. The CDR3 totals 14 residues. V trimming: 1 base; J trimming: 6 bases; junction bases outside the gene matches: 5. Looked up from germline, CDR1 is SQVTM and CDR2 is ANQGSEA. CDR3 nucleotide sequence: TGCAGCGTTGAAGGGGACAGGGGGATCCGCGAGCAGTACTTC. Protein product: CSVEGDRGIREQYF.

About this clone itself: The identical CDR3 is also encoded by other nucleotide sequences in the sample. V usage is TRBV5-4 and J usage is TRBJ1-1; D perhaps matches TRBD1 (5 bases). Germline CDR1 reads SGHNT; CDR2 reads YYREEE (reference sequence). The germline V and J ends were trimmed by 2 bases and 5 bases, with 7 bases remaining between them. The CDR3 loop spans 12 amino acids. The CDR3 coding sequence is TGTGCCAGCAGCTTTGGGGGAACTGAAGCTTTCTTT. Its translation: CASSFGGTEAFF.

This clone was counted once. The rearrangement uses TRBV19 and TRBJ1-1; D uncertain. CDR1 is LNHDA and CDR2 is SQIVND in the germline V gene (reference sequence). CDR3 length equals 11 residues. V was pared by 7 bases and J by 6 bases, with 9 bases between. CDR3 residues: CASIRGPEAFF. The CDR3 DNA sequence: TGTGCCAGTATCAGAGGACCTGAAGCTTTCTTT.

The chain has TRBV5-8 and TRBJ2-2, with TRBD2 matching 10 bases. This CDR3 has 16 amino acids. CDR1 and CDR2 from the germline V gene are SGHTS and YDEGEE. V gave up 4 bases and J gave up 4 bases; unmatched junction bases: 7. The CDR3 coding sequence is TGTGCCAGCAGCGTGCTAGCGGGAGTAGGCACCGGGGAGCTGTTTTTT. Amino acids: CASSVLAGVGTGELFF.

V gene TRBV5-6 combines with J gene TRBJ2-2, with D tentatively TRBD1 (6 bases). The ends were cut back, 2 bases at V and 6 bases at J, with 17 bases in the middle. In germline, CDR1 is SGHDT, CDR2 YYEEEE. This CDR3 is 16 amino acids long. The CDR3 DNA follows: TGTGCCAGCAGCTTAAAAGGTTGGGGGCGCCCCGGGGAGCTGTTTTTT. This sequence encodes CASSLKGWGRPGELFF.

The chain's CDR3 is CASGSTPGDGYTF. The CDR3 DNA follows: TGTGCTAGTGGTTCCACGCCAGGGGACGGCTACACCTTC. The rearrangement joins TRBV12-5 to TRBJ1-2; a weak D match, TRBD1 (6 bases). The CDR3 is made up of 13 amino acids. Germline CDR1 reads LGHNT; CDR2 reads FRNRAP. Deletions cut 4 bases from V and 8 bases from J, with 14 bases between.